This TCR beta chain emerged from a study of OX40 agonist ivuxolimab in advanced cancers. Repertoires were generated with immunoSEQ multiplex PCR, while TCRdb's copy carries only in-frame clones and drops some. The sample consists of 65,000 or so clones, 80% to 90% of them appearing once. CDR1 and CDR2 from the germline V gene are SEHNR and FQNEAQ (reference sequence). This CDR3 comprises 16 residues. Trimming left V 1 base short and J 0 bases short, with 10 bases between. The receptor's source is an adult with an advanced solid tumor such as melanoma, head and neck, liver or kidney cancer. V usage is TRBV7-9 and J usage is TRBJ2-4, with unresolved D. Sequencing was performed on CD4+ or CD8+ T cells sorted from blood, taken in a trial of the OX40 agonist ivuxolimab. The CDR3 reads CASSLVALLAKNIQYF. The CDR3 nucleotides read TGTGCCAGCAGCTTAGTCGCTTTACTAGCCAAAAACATTCAGTACTTC.